Given below is one T cell receptor (beta chain) in context. Its antigen is undetermined. Vbeta (60) and Jbeta (13) primers were used in the PCR. Clones were sequenced by immunoSEQ multiplex PCR, and TCRdb holds only the in-frame ones, with some missing. Of 150,000 or so clones listed, 77% are singletons. The data stem from a study of cytomegalovirus exposure and HLA in healthy donors. Turning to the study itself: Genotyping of roughly 400 donors showed that around 81% belonged to the Caucasian-associated ancestry cluster. Overall study findings and caveats: Most TCR sequences were rare, but some public TCRs occurred in many donors.

The origin of this receptor is a male donor in good health and CMV-seronegative. Material for sequencing was PBMCs.

The CDR3 loop is CASSRQGYEQYF. In nucleotides, the CDR3 is TGTGCCAGCAGCCGACAGGGGTACGAGCAGTACTTC. The chain couples TRBV14 to TRBJ2-7, with 8 bases lining up with TRBD1. The CDR3 length is 12 residues. With 4 bases clipped from V and 4 bases from J, the junction kept 0 bases outside the gene matches. Germline lookup yields CDR1 SGHDN and CDR2 FVKESK.